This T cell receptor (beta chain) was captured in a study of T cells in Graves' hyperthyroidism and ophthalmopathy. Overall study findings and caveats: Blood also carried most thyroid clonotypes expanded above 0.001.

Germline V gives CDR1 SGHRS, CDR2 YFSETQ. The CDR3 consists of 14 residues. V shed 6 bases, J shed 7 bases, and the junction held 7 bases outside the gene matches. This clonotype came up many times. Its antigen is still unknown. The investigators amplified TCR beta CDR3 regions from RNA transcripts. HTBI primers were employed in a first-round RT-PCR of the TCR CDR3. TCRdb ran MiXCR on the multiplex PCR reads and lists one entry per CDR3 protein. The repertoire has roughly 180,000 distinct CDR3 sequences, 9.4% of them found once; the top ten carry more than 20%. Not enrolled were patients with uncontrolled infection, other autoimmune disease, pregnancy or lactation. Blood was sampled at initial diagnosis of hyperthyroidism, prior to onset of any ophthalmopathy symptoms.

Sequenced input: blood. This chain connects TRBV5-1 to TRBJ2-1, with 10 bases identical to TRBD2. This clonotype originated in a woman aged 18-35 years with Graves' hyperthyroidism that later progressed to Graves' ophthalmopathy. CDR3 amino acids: CASKLAGFFNEQFF. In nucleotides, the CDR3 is TGCGCCAGCAAACTAGCGGGATTTTTTAATGAGCAGTTCTTC.